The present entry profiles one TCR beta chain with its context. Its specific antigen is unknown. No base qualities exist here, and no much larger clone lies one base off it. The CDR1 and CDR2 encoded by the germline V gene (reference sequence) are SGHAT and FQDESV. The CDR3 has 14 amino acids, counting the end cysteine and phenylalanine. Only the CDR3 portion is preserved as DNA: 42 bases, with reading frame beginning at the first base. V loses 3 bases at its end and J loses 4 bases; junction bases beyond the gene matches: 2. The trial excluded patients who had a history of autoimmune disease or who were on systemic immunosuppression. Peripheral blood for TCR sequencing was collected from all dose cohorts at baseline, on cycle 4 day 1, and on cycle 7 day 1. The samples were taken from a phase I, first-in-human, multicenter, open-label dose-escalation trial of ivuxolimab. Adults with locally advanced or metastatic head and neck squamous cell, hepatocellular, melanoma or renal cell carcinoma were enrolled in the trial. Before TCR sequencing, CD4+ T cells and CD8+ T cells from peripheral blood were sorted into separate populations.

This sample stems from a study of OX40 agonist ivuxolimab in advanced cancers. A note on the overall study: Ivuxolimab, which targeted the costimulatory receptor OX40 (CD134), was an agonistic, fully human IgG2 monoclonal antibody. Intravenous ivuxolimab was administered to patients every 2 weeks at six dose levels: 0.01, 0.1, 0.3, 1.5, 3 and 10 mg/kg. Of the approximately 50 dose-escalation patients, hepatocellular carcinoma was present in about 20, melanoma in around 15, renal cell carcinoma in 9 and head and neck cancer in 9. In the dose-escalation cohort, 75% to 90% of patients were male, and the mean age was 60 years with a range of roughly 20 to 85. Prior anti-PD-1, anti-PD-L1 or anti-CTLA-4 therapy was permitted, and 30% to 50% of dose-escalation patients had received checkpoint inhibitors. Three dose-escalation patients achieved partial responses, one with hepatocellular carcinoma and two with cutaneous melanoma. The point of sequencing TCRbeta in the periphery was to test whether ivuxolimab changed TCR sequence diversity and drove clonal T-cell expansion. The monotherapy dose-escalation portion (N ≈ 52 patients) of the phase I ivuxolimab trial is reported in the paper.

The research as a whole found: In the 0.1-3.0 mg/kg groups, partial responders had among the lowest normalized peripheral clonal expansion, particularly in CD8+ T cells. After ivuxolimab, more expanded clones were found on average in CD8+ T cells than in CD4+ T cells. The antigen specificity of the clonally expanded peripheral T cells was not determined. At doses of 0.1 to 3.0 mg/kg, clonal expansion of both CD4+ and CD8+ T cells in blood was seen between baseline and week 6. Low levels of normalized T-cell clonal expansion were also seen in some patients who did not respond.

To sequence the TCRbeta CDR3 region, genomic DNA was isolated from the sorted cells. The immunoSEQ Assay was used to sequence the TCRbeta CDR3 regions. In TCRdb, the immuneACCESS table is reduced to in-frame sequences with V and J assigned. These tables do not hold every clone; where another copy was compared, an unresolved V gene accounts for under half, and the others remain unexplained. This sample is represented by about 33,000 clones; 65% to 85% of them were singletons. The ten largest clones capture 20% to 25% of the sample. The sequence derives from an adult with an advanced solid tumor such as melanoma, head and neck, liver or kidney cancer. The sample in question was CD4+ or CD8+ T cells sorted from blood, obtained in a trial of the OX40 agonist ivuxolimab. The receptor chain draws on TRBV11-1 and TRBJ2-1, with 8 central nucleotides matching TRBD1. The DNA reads TGTGCCAGCAGCTTCAGGGGGCGGTACAATGAGCAGTTCTTC. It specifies CASSFRGRYNEQFF.